This TCR beta chain was observed in a study of early T cells in non-severe SARS-CoV-2 infection. This clonotype was detected ten times or more. The CDR3 is 13 amino acids. The V end was cut by 6 bases, the J end by 0 bases, with 8 bases between. The V gene's germline CDR1 is DFQATT and CDR2 SNEGSKA (reference sequence). Individually, cDNA molecules had unique molecular identifiers attached to them. One entry per CDR3 protein, called by TCRdb with MiXCR from the 5' RACE reads. The sample holds over 50,000 distinct CDR3 sequences; 10% to 15% are singletons and the top ten take around 2.8%. J is TRBJ1-4 and V is TRBV20-1; D unclear. The receptor's source is an adult who was a healthcare worker with PCR-confirmed SARS-CoV-2 infection or an uninfected control (not recorded which). What was sequenced was whole blood. For the CDR3, the DNA is TGCAGTGCCCGCCGCGCAACTAATGAAAAACTGTTTTTT. Translating it yields CSARRATNEKLFF.